This TCR beta chain was obtained from a study of blood T cell repertoires in COVID-19. On the study more broadly: PBMCs, B-cell-depleted T cells, or T cells were the source of the cDNA or gDNA that made up the material.

Only in-frame clones appear in the TCRdb table, and some are missing; sequencing was by immunoSEQ multiplex PCR. Of about 210,000 clones in the sample, roughly 77% were seen once. The CDR3 is 15 residues long. With 1 base clipped from V and 7 bases from J, the junction kept 4 bases outside the gene matches. Germline CDR1 reads SGHDN; CDR2 reads FVKESK. J is TRBJ1-6 and V is TRBV14; 7 bases are a match to TRBD1. This clonotype was sampled from a middle-aged man who had recovered from COVID-19. The sequencing sample was made of PBMCs or T cells enriched from blood (not recorded which). For the CDR3, the DNA is TGTGCCAGCAGCCAAGGACAGGGCCCCAATTCACCCCTCCACTTT. It yields the protein CASSQGQGPNSPLHF.